Following are 26 T cell receptor beta chains from one sample sequenced in a study of T-cell memory formation after mild COVID-19. TCRdb analysed the 5' RACE reads with MiXCR anew, one entry per CDR3 protein. The sample consists of about 270,000 distinct CDR3 sequences, around 15% of them appearing once. Input material: PBMCs or a T cell subset sorted from them (not recorded which). The source is a man younger than 35 who had mild COVID-19 (a few samples of this study predate the infection). Cell type and time point are not known.

This clonotype came up a few times. V usage is TRBV7-2 and J usage is TRBJ2-1; no clear D. V was cut by 1 base and J by 5 bases, with 6 bases left in between. Germline CDR1 SGHTA, CDR2 FQGNSA. This CDR3 is built from 13 residues. The DNA of the CDR3 is TGTGCCAGCAGCTTAGTGGGTGACAATGAGCAGTTCTTC. It is translated as CASSLVGDNEQFF.

The chain recombines TRBV28 with TRBJ1-2; 9 positions match TRBD1. The CDR3 spans 19 residues. V was pared by 1 base and J by 4 bases, with 16 bases of the junction left unmatched. Germline V lookup: CDR1 MDHEN, CDR2 SYDVKM. CDR3 in DNA: TGTGCCAGCAGTTTATTCACCGGGACAGGGAACGCCAACAGCTATGGCTACACCTTC. Its translation is CASSLFTGTGNANSYGYTF.

This clonotype has more than one count but fewer than ten. The rearrangement joins TRBV27 to TRBJ1-1; D call uncertain. Trimming removed 2 bases from V and 0 bases from J, with 7 bases in between. The CDR3 is 14 amino acids. CDR1 is MNHEY, CDR2 SMNVEV, per germline (reference sequence). The CDR3 DNA is TGTGCCAGCAGTTTACTAGGACTGAACACTGAAGCTTTCTTT. Translated, it gives CASSLLGLNTEAFF.

This clonotype has more than one count but fewer than ten. CDR3 in DNA: TGTGCCAGCAAGACCGGGACAGGAGGCTACGAGCAGTACGTC. It is translated as CASKTGTGGYEQYV. This sequence joins TRBV6-6 and TRBJ2-7; TRBD1 aligns across 8 bases. CDR3 length: 14 amino acids. The germline V gene has CDR1 MNHNY and CDR2 SVGAGI (reference sequence). V trimming: 7 bases; J trimming: 3 bases; junction bases outside the gene matches: 8.

This clonotype has more than one count but fewer than ten. V and J are TRBV20-1 and TRBJ2-5; 10 bases match TRBD2. With V trimmed by 3 bases and J by 2 bases, 6 bases remained unmatched. In germline, CDR1 is DFQATT, CDR2 SNEGSKA (reference sequence). The CDR3 loop spans 15 amino acids. The CDR3 sequence is CSARDRSGGQETQYF. DNA of the CDR3: TGCAGTGCTAGGGACCGTAGCGGGGGGCAAGAGACCCAGTACTTC.

This clonotype was picked up a small number of times. The chain recombines TRBV7-2 with TRBJ1-2; 7 nucleotides line up with TRBD1. The CDR3 length is 15 residues. Germline values: CDR1 SGHTA, CDR2 FQGNSA. The J segment lost 4 bases and the V segment lost 5 bases, leaving 10 bases of the junction unmatched. The CDR3 DNA follows: TGTGCCAGCAGCGAAGACAGGGCCCGAAGCTATGGCTACACCTTC. Amino acid sequence: CASSEDRARSYGYTF.

The V and J genes are TRBV5-1 and TRBJ1-1; D not resolved. The germline V gene has CDR1 SGHRS and CDR2 YFSETQ. Trimming cost V 0 bases and J 5 bases, with 20 bases left between them. The CDR3 has 17 amino acids. The CDR3 sequence is CASSLGFGPGRGTEAFF. Written as DNA, the CDR3 is TGCGCCAGCAGCTTGGGCTTCGGTCCGGGGAGAGGAACTGAAGCTTTCTTT.

The chain carries TRBV4-3 and TRBJ2-2; no clear D gene. The ends were cut back, 7 bases at V and 2 bases at J, with 11 bases in the middle. The CDR3 contains 14 residues. In germline, CDR1 is LGHNA, CDR2 YSLEER. CDR3: CASTTERNTGELFF. The CDR3 DNA sequence: TGCGCCAGCACAACCGAGCGTAACACCGGGGAGCTGTTTTTT.

For this clonotype: A read error may produce the germline difference seen at one junction end. This rearrangement joins TRBV5-1 to TRBJ2-2; the match to TRBD1 covers 7 bases. There are 16 residues in the CDR3. Per germline, CDR1 SGHRS and CDR2 YFSETQ. The CDR3 bases are TGCGCCAGCAGCCGCCGACAGGGAGCGAACACCGGGGAGATGTTTTTT. Its translation: CASSRRQGANTGEMFF.

The gene calls are TRBV20-1 and TRBJ2-3; D is uncertain. Germline V gene sequence: CDR1 DFQATT, CDR2 SNEGSKA (reference sequence). CDR3 length: 16 residues. Deletions cut 0 bases from V and 0 bases from J, with 13 bases between. The DNA of the CDR3 is TGCAGTGCTAGAGATGGCCAGCGTCCTAGCACAGATACGCAGTATTTT. Its translation is CSARDGQRPSTDTQYF.

The V gene is TRBV20-1, the J gene TRBJ2-3, with 8 bases aligning to TRBD2. Germline V gene data show CDR1 as DFQATT and CDR2 as SNEGSKA (reference sequence). There are 14 residues in the CDR3. V shed 3 bases and J 4 bases; nucleotides not matched to a gene: 6. The CDR3 loop is CSASQAGVADTQYF. CDR3 DNA sequence: TGCAGTGCTAGTCAAGCGGGGGTGGCAGATACGCAGTATTTT.

Ten or more counts support this clonotype. The rearrangement uses TRBV7-2 and TRBJ2-3, with D uncertain. The CDR3 runs 13 residues. Trimming shortened V by 3 bases and J by 6 bases, and 10 bases separated the two germline ends. Germline CDR1 and CDR2: SGHTA and FQGNSA. CDR3 loop: CASSFGLFDTQYF. For the CDR3, the DNA is TGTGCCAGCAGCTTCGGTCTTTTTGATACGCAGTATTTT.

This clonotype occurred a few times. The V and J genes are TRBV28 and TRBJ2-1; 9 nucleotides align to TRBD1. V lost 5 bases to trimming and J lost 7 bases; unmatched junction nucleotides: 9. From germline, CDR1 is MDHEN and CDR2 SYDVKM. This CDR3 is built from 15 residues. CDR3 region: CASSVAGTGRNEQFF. The CDR3 nucleotides are TGTGCCAGCAGTGTAGCCGGGACAGGGCGGAATGAGCAGTTCTTC.

The rearrangement joins TRBV7-9 to TRBJ1-4; D ambiguous. From germline, CDR1 is SEHNR and CDR2 FQNEAQ (reference sequence). CDR3 length: 14 amino acids. Deletions cut 1 base from V and 8 bases from J, with 11 bases between. The CDR3 reads CASSLVDRGEKLFF. For the CDR3, the DNA is TGTGCCAGCAGCTTAGTCGATCGTGGAGAAAAACTGTTTTTT.

The rearrangement links TRBV4-2 to TRBJ2-2; 8 bases line up with TRBD2. The V gene's germline CDR1 is LGHNA and CDR2 YNFKEQ. With 1 base clipped from V and 1 base from J, the junction kept 5 bases outside the gene matches. This CDR3 region has 17 residues. The CDR3 is CASSQGFAGGNTGELFF. DNA for the CDR3: TGTGCCAGCAGCCAAGGATTCGCGGGGGGGAACACCGGGGAGCTGTTTTTT.

The chain recombines TRBV5-1 with TRBJ2-5; TRBD2 might be the D (7 bases). V was clipped by 4 bases and J by 4 bases, with 17 bases between them. The CDR3 is 15 amino acids. Germline loops: CDR1 SGHRS, CDR2 YFSETQ. The CDR3 nucleotides are TGCGCCAGCAGCCGACTGGGGGGGGGCCCAGAGACCCAGTACTTC. It specifies CASSRLGGGPETQYF.

The chain is built from TRBV5-1 and TRBJ2-5; maybe TRBD2 (7 bases). The CDR3 extends over 14 amino acids. V gave up 7 bases and J gave up 6 bases, with 19 bases separating them. The germline V gene has CDR1 SGHRS and CDR2 YFSETQ. The CDR3 region is CASAARGGAQTQYF. The CDR3 DNA reads TGCGCCAGCGCGGCGAGAGGGGGGGCCCAGACCCAGTACTTC.

The rearrangement links TRBV7-6 to TRBJ1-1; no clear D. CDR3 length equals 13 residues. Germline values: CDR1 SGHVS, CDR2 FNYEAQ. V was pared by 4 bases and J by 4 bases, with 10 bases between. The CDR3 coding sequence is TGTGCCAGCAGCTACTCCGGGCCCACTGAAGCTTTCTTT. Translation: CASSYSGPTEAFF.

This clonotype was picked up a small number of times. J is TRBJ2-7 and V is TRBV10-3; 12 nucleotides align to TRBD1. After removal of 11 bases from V and 5 bases from J, the junction contained 10 bases not matched to a gene. Per germline, CDR1 ENHRY and CDR2 SYGVKD. This CDR3 region has 14 residues. CDR3 DNA sequence: TGTGCCGCAAAACCGGGACAGGGGGCCCACGAGCAGTACGTC. Its protein product is CAAKPGQGAHEQYV.

This clonotype was observed a few times. This chain joins TRBV4-1 and TRBJ1-1, with D hard to call. The CDR3 is made up of 16 amino acids. Germline-derived CDR1 and CDR2 are MGHRA and YSYEKL. Trimming took 3 bases from V and 2 from J, leaving 16 bases between them. The CDR3 sequence is CASSHRVGIRNTEAFF. Here the CDR3 DNA reads TGCGCCAGCAGCCACCGGGTAGGGATCCGAAACACTGAAGCTTTCTTT.

The genes are TRBV4-3 and TRBJ2-1; D remains ambiguous. In germline, CDR1 is LGHNA, CDR2 YSLEER. V was shortened by 0 bases and J by 0 bases, with 9 bases between the two germline ends. The CDR3 loop spans 16 amino acids. CDR3 sequence reads: CASSQDSRSSYNEQFF. The CDR3 nucleotides are TGCGCCAGCAGCCAAGATTCGAGAAGCTCCTACAATGAGCAGTTCTTC.

The chain uses TRBV15 and TRBJ2-3; 7 bases are shared with TRBD2. The length of the CDR3 is 15 residues. With 5 bases clipped from V and 2 bases from J, the junction kept 7 bases outside the gene matches. Germline lookup yields CDR1 LNHNV and CDR2 YYDKDF (reference sequence). The CDR3: CATSGGDSPTDTQYF. CDR3 nucleotide sequence: TGTGCCACCAGCGGGGGGGATAGCCCCACAGATACGCAGTATTTT.

V gene TRBV12-3 or TRBV12-4 combines with J gene TRBJ2-7; TRBD1 is a possible D gene (6 bases). V lost 3 bases and J lost 3, with 15 bases in between. The CDR3 is 15 residues long. The CDR3 sequence: CASSLAGGHLYEQYV. The DNA for the CDR3 is TGTGCCAGCAGTTTGGCTGGGGGCCATCTCTACGAGCAGTACGTC.

A single count supports this clonotype. V is TRBV6-6 and J is TRBJ2-3; D might be TRBD2 (6 bases). Germline V gene lookup returns CDR1 MNHNY and CDR2 SVGAGI (reference sequence). Trimming cost V 0 bases and J 0 bases, with 10 bases left between them. The CDR3 length is 16 residues. The CDR3: CASSYSAGKSTDTQYF. DNA for the CDR3: TGTGCCAGCAGTTACTCGGCGGGGAAAAGCACAGATACGCAGTATTTT.

This clonotype was found once. The V and J genes are TRBV7-9 and TRBJ1-2; unclear D gene. CDR1 and CDR2 (germline): SEHNR, FQNEAQ (reference sequence). Trimming took off 2 bases at V and 6 bases at J, with 10 bases between the two ends. The CDR3 has 13 residues. The CDR3 sequence is CASSLQVPDGYTF. CDR3 bases: TGTGCCAGCAGCTTACAGGTACCCGATGGCTACACCTTC.

This rearrangement joins TRBV6-4 to TRBJ1-2; TRBD1 matches 8 bases. V trimming: 5 bases; J trimming: 7 bases; junction bases outside the gene matches: 9. CDR1 MRHNA and CDR2 SNTAGT come from the germline V gene. CDR3 length: 14 residues. CDR3 bases: TGTGCCAGCAGTCCCGTTCCAGGGGGCGGTGGCTACACCTTC. Translation gives CASSPVPGGGGYTF.